This passage covers 23 T cell receptor beta chains from one sample sequenced in a study of cytomegalovirus exposure and HLA in healthy donors. Vbeta (60) and Jbeta (13) primers were used in the PCR. The table came from immunoSEQ multiplex PCR; TCRdb's copy has only in-frame clones and leaves some out. The repertoire holds 100,000 to 150,000 clones, roughly three quarters seen once, with around 1.8% in the top ten. Material: PBMCs. Receptors originate from a woman between 40 and 55 years old in good health and CMV-seronegative.

The V gene is TRBV28, the J gene TRBJ2-5; maybe TRBD1 (5 bases). The CDR3 consists of 16 residues. CDR1 is MDHEN and CDR2 is SYDVKM in the germline V gene. V lost 5 bases and J lost 3, with 19 bases in between. The CDR3 here is CASSQMDTTIKETQYF. DNA of the CDR3: TGTGCCAGCAGTCAAATGGACACAACCATTAAAGAGACCCAGTACTTC.

A note on this clone: A junction end diverges from the germline sequence, so it may reflect a read error. V usage is TRBV7-9 and J usage is TRBJ2-2; unclear D gene. Per the germline V gene, CDR1 is SEHNR and CDR2 is FQNEAQ (reference sequence). The CDR3 is made up of 15 amino acids. The CDR3: CASNLVGRNTGELFF. DNA for the CDR3: TGTGCCAGCAACTTAGTTGGCAGAAACACCGGGGAGCTGTTTTTT.

Details on this clone: A junction end diverges from the germline sequence, so it may reflect a read error. The chain carries TRBV7-9 and TRBJ2-5; the D gene is possibly TRBD2 (5 bases). Germline CDR1 is SEHNR and CDR2 is FQNEAQ (reference sequence). This CDR3 region has 11 residues. CDR3 amino acids: CSSSLMRAQYF. CDR3 DNA: TGTTCCAGCAGCTTAATGAGGGCCCAGTACTTC.

This sequence joins TRBV27 and TRBJ2-7; D remains unclear. Germline V CDR1 and CDR2: MNHEY, SMNVEV (reference sequence). V lost 5 bases, J lost 2 bases, and 16 bases lay in between. CDR3 length equals 15 residues. CDR3 DNA: TGTGCCAGCAGTCCCCAGTGGCCTTTACCCTACGAGCAGTACTTC. Translated, it gives CASSPQWPLPYEQYF.

Notes on this clone: Compared with germline, one end of the junction differs, possibly owing to a read error. This chain uses TRBV6-5 with TRBJ2-6; tentative D call: TRBD1 (5 bases). The CDR3 length is 13 residues. Per germline, CDR1 MNHEY and CDR2 SVGAGI. The CDR3 region is CASSYSGANGLTF. CDR3 bases: TGTGCCAGCAGTTACTCTGGGGCCAACGGCCTGACTTTC.

This clone was seen a single time. V and J are TRBV30 and TRBJ2-3, with TRBD2 matching 8 bases. CDR3 length: 15 amino acids. J gave up 5 bases and V 0 bases, and 7 bases lay outside the gene matches. CDR1 is GTSNPN, CDR2 SVGIG, per germline (reference sequence). The CDR3 sequence is CAWSVLGGAGDTQYF. The CDR3, as DNA: TGTGCCTGGAGTGTCCTCGGGGGGGCCGGAGATACGCAGTATTTT.

This chain connects TRBV28 to TRBJ1-5; no clear D gene. This CDR3 has 13 residues. The germline gives CDR1 MDHEN, CDR2 SYDVKM. V shed 6 bases and J shed 11 bases, with 17 bases lying between them. In DNA form, the CDR3 reads TGTGCCAGCAGACTTACGAACCCTCAAACCCAGCATTTT. Its protein is CASRLTNPQTQHF. Full variable domain (outside the CDR3, taken from reference TRBV28 and TRBJ1-5): DVKVTQSSRYLVKRTGEKVFLECVQDMDHENMFWYRQDPGLGLRLIYFSYDVKMKEKGDIPEGYSVSREKKERFSLILESASTNQTSMYLCASRLTNPQTQHFGDGTRLSIL.

The genes are TRBV27 and TRBJ2-1, with 10 bases fitting TRBD2. V gave up 8 bases and J gave up 2 bases; unmatched junction bases: 9. The germline V gene encodes CDR1 MNHEY and CDR2 SMNVEV (reference sequence). This CDR3 region has 16 residues. This CDR3 is CASGRFLAGAYNEQFF. The CDR3 DNA reads as TGTGCCAGCGGAAGATTTCTAGCGGGGGCCTACAATGAGCAGTTCTTC.

The V gene is TRBV30, the J gene TRBJ2-1, with D possibly TRBD2 on 5 matching bases. The CDR3 consists of 17 residues. Germline CDR1 GTSNPN, CDR2 SVGIG (reference sequence). Trimming took 2 bases from V and 3 from J, leaving 20 bases between them. CDR3 bases: TGTGCCTGGAGTCCACTAGGCCCTTCTACTAGCTACAATGAGCAGTTCTTC. Translated: CAWSPLGPSTSYNEQFF.

J is TRBJ1-5 and V is TRBV16; D is unresolved. CDR1 is KGHSY, CDR2 FQNENV, per germline. The CDR3 runs to 14 residues. The V end was cut by 6 bases, the J end by 3 bases, with 12 bases between. The CDR3 nucleotides are TGTGCCAGCAGTGCCATGGGCCCCAATCAGCCCCAGCATTTT. This encodes CASSAMGPNQPQHF.

This clone was counted between two and nine times. V and J are TRBV7-6 and TRBJ2-5; D is unclear. Per the germline V gene, CDR1 is SGHVS and CDR2 is FNYEAQ. The CDR3 has 14 residues. Trimming removed 1 base at V and 1 base at J, with 7 bases between. CDR3 protein: CASSLGATQETQYF. In DNA, the CDR3 is TGTGCCAGCAGCTTAGGGGCCACCCAAGAGACCCAGTACTTC.

This chain uses TRBV29-1 with TRBJ2-5; TRBD2 matches at 8 bases. Germline values: CDR1 SQVTM, CDR2 ANQGSEA. With 5 bases clipped from V and 5 bases from J, the junction kept 13 bases outside the gene matches. The CDR3 is 15 amino acids. For the CDR3, the DNA is TGCAGCGTTCCTTGGTTAGCGGGGTTGGGGGAGACCCAGTACTTC. It encodes CSVPWLAGLGETQYF.

For the CDR3, the DNA is TGTGCCTGGAGTGCCTTGTACGGGACCGGGGAGCTGTTTTTT. Amino acid sequence: CAWSALYGTGELFF. The chain carries TRBV30 and TRBJ2-2; D remains unclear. The CDR3 covers 14 residues. V was shortened by 1 base and J by 5 bases, with 11 bases between the two germline ends. Per the germline V gene, CDR1 is GTSNPN and CDR2 is SVGIG (reference sequence).

This sequence joins TRBV5-4 and TRBJ2-4; D is possibly TRBD1 (6 bases). With 4 bases removed from V and 8 bases from J, the gap between germline ends came to 19 bases. Germline V gene sequence: CDR1 SGHNT, CDR2 YYREEE (reference sequence). The CDR3 is 15 amino acids. CDR3 amino acids: CASSPDRSGLDIQYF. CDR3 DNA: TGTGCCAGCAGCCCTGACAGGTCCGGTTTAGACATTCAGTACTTC.

V gene TRBV9 combines with J gene TRBJ1-6; 7 bases agree with TRBD1. The junction had 6 bases not matched to a gene; V was cut back by 3 bases and J by 6 bases. CDR1 is SGDLS and CDR2 is YYNGEE in the germline V gene. The CDR3 sequence is 15 residues long. CDR3 nucleotide sequence: TGTGCCAGCAGCGCCTCGGGACAGTTTAATTCACCCCTCCACTTT. Its translation is CASSASGQFNSPLHF.

This clone has more than one count but fewer than ten. The V and J genes are TRBV7-2 and TRBJ2-1; TRBD2 is a possible D gene (7 bases). The CDR3 is made up of 16 amino acids. Trimming stripped 0 bases from V and 4 bases from J, with 13 bases between. Germline assignment: CDR1 SGHTA and CDR2 FQGNSA. In DNA form, the CDR3 reads TGTGCCAGCAGCTTAGCGGGGGGGCGTTGGTACAATGAGCAGTTCTTC. Translation: CASSLAGGRWYNEQFF.

This chain joins TRBV10-3 and TRBJ2-7; D remains unclear. There are 12 residues in the CDR3. Trimming pared 6 bases from V and 3 bases from J, leaving 9 bases between. Germline CDR1 reads ENHRY; CDR2 reads SYGVKD. CDR3 sequence reads: CAISDTDYEQYF. CDR3 coding DNA: TGTGCCATCAGCGATACAGACTACGAGCAGTACTTC.

Notes on this clone: A junction boundary mismatches the germline segment, possibly from a read error. The rearrangement links TRBV29-1 to TRBJ2-6; TRBD1 might be the D (5 bases). Germline V gene data show CDR1 as SQVTM and CDR2 as ANQGSEA. The CDR3 contains 13 residues. CDR3 amino acids: CSVVGDGANGLTF. In DNA, the CDR3 is TGCAGCGTTGTTGGGGATGGGGCCAACGGCCTGACTTTC.

The rearrangement joins TRBV27 to TRBJ2-3, with D possibly being TRBD1 (5 bases). This CDR3 has 14 residues. Per germline, CDR1 MNHEY and CDR2 SMNVEV (reference sequence). V lost 5 bases, J lost 2 bases, and 11 bases lay in between. CDR3 in amino acids: CASSEGHPTDTQYF. DNA for the CDR3: TGTGCCAGCAGTGAAGGACACCCCACAGATACGCAGTATTTT.

The chain couples TRBV6-1 to TRBJ1-2; D remains ambiguous. The CDR3 has 13 residues. The germline V gene has CDR1 MNHNS and CDR2 SASEGT. The ends were cut back, 3 bases at V and 6 bases at J, with 11 bases in the middle. The CDR3 DNA reads as TGTGCCAGCAGTGATGAGAGAAGCCATGGCTACACCTTC. Protein: CASSDERSHGYTF.

V usage is TRBV7-8 and J usage is TRBJ2-7; weak D call: TRBD2 (6 bases). Looked up from germline, CDR1 is SGHVS and CDR2 is FQNEAQ. V shed 5 bases and J shed 3 bases, with 20 bases lying between them. The CDR3 sequence is 16 residues long. CDR3 loop: CASSPGRLANIYEQYF. The CDR3 DNA reads TGTGCCAGCAGCCCCGGGCGGCTAGCGAATATCTACGAGCAGTACTTC.

The V gene is TRBV28, the J gene TRBJ2-7; TRBD2 is a possible D gene (5 bases). The CDR3 runs to 14 residues. V lost 3 bases and J lost 3, with 12 bases in between. Germline-derived CDR1 and CDR2 are MDHEN and SYDVKM. CDR3 nucleotide sequence: TGTGCCAGCAGTTTGGTGTATGCGGGCTACGAGCAGTACTTC. Translated, it gives CASSLVYAGYEQYF.

This clone is a singleton in its sample. The genes are TRBV2 and TRBJ1-2; perhaps TRBD1 as D (6 bases). The ends were cut back, 6 bases at V and 5 bases at J, with 7 bases in the middle. There are 11 residues in the CDR3. The germline gives CDR1 SNHLY, CDR2 FYNNEI. In DNA, the CDR3 is TGTGCCAGCAGAACAGGGTATGGCTACACCTTC. Translating gives CASRTGYGYTF.